A selection of T cell receptor beta chains follows, all from one sample in a study of T cell repertoires in cytomegalovirus infection. TCRdb processed the reads anew with MiXCR; each CDR3 protein has one entry. The data show some 220,000 distinct CDR3 sequences, roughly 6.5% seen once. The sequenced sample was PBMCs. The source of these receptors is a human donor in good health (CMV status not recorded). Some clones in this sample may be carry-over from other donors' samples. Each CDR3 is given with its conserved first and last residue. A D gene is named only where the DNA matches it firmly. Clone sizes are given selectively: once, few, many, or a class where the clone is expanded.

abundance: few; j_gene: TRBJ1-1; d_gene: NA; v_gene: TRBV2; CDR3nt: TGTGCCAGCAGTGACAGTATGAACACTGAAGCTTTCTTT; CDR3aa: CASSDSMNTEAFF
abundance: many; j_gene: TRBJ1-5; d_gene: TRBD1; v_gene: TRBV4-1; CDR3nt: TGCGCCAGCAGCCAAACTCCGGGACAGGGTGGTCAGCCCCAGCATTTT; CDR3aa: CASSQTPGQGGQPQHF
abundance: many; j_gene: TRBJ2-1; d_gene: NA; v_gene: TRBV5-6; CDR3nt: TGTGCCAGCAGCTTGGAGGGGCTGAGGTACAATGAGCAGTTCTTC; CDR3aa: CASSLEGLRYNEQFF
abundance: many; j_gene: TRBJ1-4; d_gene: NA; v_gene: TRBV7-2; CDR3nt: TGTGCCAGCACCTTTAGACAGAGTGAAAAACTGTTTTTT; CDR3aa: CASTFRQSEKLFF
abundance: many; j_gene: TRBJ2-5; d_gene: NA; v_gene: TRBV7-2; CDR3nt: TGTGCCAGCAGCTCCGGGACACTTTCCCAAGAGACCCAGTACTTC; CDR3aa: CASSSGTLSQETQYF
abundance: many; j_gene: TRBJ2-2; d_gene: NA; v_gene: TRBV20-1; CDR3nt: TGCAGTGCTAGACCAACCGACCTGACAGCGAGGGCCGGGGAGCTGTTTTTT; CDR3aa: CSARPTDLTARAGELFF
abundance: many; j_gene: TRBJ1-2; d_gene: NA; v_gene: TRBV6-1; CDR3nt: TGTGCCAGCACCCGAGGGACTTTCTATGGCTACACCTTC; CDR3aa: CASTRGTFYGYTF
abundance: many; j_gene: TRBJ2-7; d_gene: TRBD2; v_gene: TRBV5-1; CDR3nt: TGCGCCAGCAGCTCCCACGGGGCGGGGGAAAACGAGCAGTACTTC; CDR3aa: CASSSHGAGENEQYF
abundance: many; j_gene: TRBJ1-1; d_gene: NA; v_gene: TRBV7-9; CDR3nt: TGTGCCAGCAGCGCACAGGGAGGAGGCACTGAAGCTTTCTTT; CDR3aa: CASSAQGGGTEAFF
abundance: many; j_gene: TRBJ2-7; d_gene: NA; v_gene: TRBV7-6; CDR3nt: TGTGCCAGCAGCTTACGGGGTACCTCCTACGAGCAGTACTTC; CDR3aa: CASSLRGTSYEQYF
abundance: many; j_gene: TRBJ2-5; d_gene: TRBD2; v_gene: TRBV11-2; CDR3nt: TGTGCCAGCAGCTTAGTCCCGACTAGCGGGGGGACCGAGTCAGGGGAGACCCAGTACTTC; CDR3aa: CASSLVPTSGGTESGETQYF
abundance: many; j_gene: TRBJ2-5; d_gene: TRBD2; v_gene: TRBV12-3/TRBV12-4; CDR3nt: TGTGCCAGCAGTTCGGGACTAGCGATTTTAGAGACCCAGTACTTC; CDR3aa: CASSSGLAILETQYF
abundance: few; j_gene: TRBJ2-4; d_gene: TRBD1; v_gene: TRBV5-6; CDR3nt: TGTGCCAGCAGCTTGGGGGCAGGGGGCGGGAAAAACATTCAGTACTTC; CDR3aa: CASSLGAGGGKNIQYF
abundance: NA; j_gene: TRBJ1-2; d_gene: NA; v_gene: TRBV6-5; CDR3nt: TGTGCCAGCAGTCTGGGGGGGGCGAAGTATGGCTACACCTTC; CDR3aa: CASSLGGAKYGYTF
abundance: once; j_gene: TRBJ1-2; d_gene: NA; v_gene: TRBV20-1; CDR3nt: TGCAGTGCTAGAGGCCCAGCCGGGGGCCAAAACTATGGCTACACCTTC; CDR3aa: CSARGPAGGQNYGYTF
abundance: many; j_gene: TRBJ2-1; d_gene: TRBD2; v_gene: TRBV20-1; CDR3nt: TGCAGTGCTACCCCTGCTGCAGCGGGGGGGTACAATGAGCAGTTCTTC; CDR3aa: CSATPAAAGGYNEQFF
abundance: many; j_gene: TRBJ1-1; d_gene: NA; v_gene: TRBV7-2; CDR3nt: TGTGCCAGCAGCTTCCTGGACGGCCGGCGCGCCACTGAAGCTTTCTTT; CDR3aa: CASSFLDGRRATEAFF
abundance: many; j_gene: TRBJ1-6; d_gene: NA; v_gene: TRBV20-1; CDR3nt: TGCAGTGTTGATTCCGGGTTTAATTCACCCCTCCACTTT; CDR3aa: CSVDSGFNSPLHF
abundance: many; j_gene: TRBJ2-5; d_gene: NA; v_gene: TRBV6-6; CDR3nt: TGTGCCAGCAGCCTAATCCTTGCGGACGACGAGACCCAGTACTTC; CDR3aa: CASSLILADDETQYF
abundance: many; j_gene: TRBJ1-3; d_gene: NA; v_gene: TRBV7-2; CDR3nt: TGTGCCAGCAGCTTAAGTTGGGATAATAATGGAAACACCATATATTTT; CDR3aa: CASSLSWDNNGNTIYF
abundance: many; j_gene: TRBJ2-5; d_gene: NA; v_gene: TRBV7-2; CDR3nt: TGTGCCAGCAGCTTCCAGAGGACCCAGTACTTC; CDR3aa: CASSFQRTQYF
abundance: many; j_gene: TRBJ2-2; d_gene: TRBD1; v_gene: TRBV7-3; CDR3nt: TGTGCCAGCAGCCTCTCGGGACAGAGTACCGGGGAGCTGTTTTTT; CDR3aa: CASSLSGQSTGELFF
abundance: many; j_gene: TRBJ1-4; d_gene: NA; v_gene: TRBV7-2; CDR3nt: TGTGCCAGCAGCTCCGGACAGTATAATGAAAAACTGTTTTTT; CDR3aa: CASSSGQYNEKLFF
abundance: many; j_gene: TRBJ1-1; d_gene: NA; v_gene: TRBV29-1; CDR3nt: TGCAGCGTTTCCTTTAAATTGAACACTGAAGCTTTCTTT; CDR3aa: CSVSFKLNTEAFF
abundance: many; j_gene: TRBJ2-1; d_gene: NA; v_gene: TRBV29-1; CDR3nt: TGCAGCGTTGTCGGGGAGACAGAATCCTACAATGAGCAGTTCTTC; CDR3aa: CSVVGETESYNEQFF
abundance: many; j_gene: TRBJ1-2; d_gene: TRBD1; v_gene: TRBV6-2/TRBV6-3; CDR3nt: TGTGCCAGCACCGAGGGACAGAGGGGCTACACCTTC; CDR3aa: CASTEGQRGYTF
abundance: few; j_gene: TRBJ2-1; d_gene: TRBD2; v_gene: TRBV25-1; CDR3nt: TGTGCCAGCCTGGGACTAGCGTGGGATGAGCAGTTCTTC; CDR3aa: CASLGLAWDEQFF
abundance: many; j_gene: TRBJ2-1; d_gene: NA; v_gene: TRBV5-1; CDR3nt: TGCGCCAGCAGCCTGACGGGGGCATACGCCACCATGCTTTCTACCCTCAATGAGCAGTTCTTC; CDR3aa: CASSLTGAYATMLSTLNEQFF
abundance: NA; j_gene: TRBJ2-1; d_gene: TRBD2; v_gene: TRBV7-6; CDR3nt: TGTGCCAGCAGCGTTCTAGCGGGTTCCTCCTACAATGAGCAGTTCTTC; CDR3aa: CASSVLAGSSYNEQFF
abundance: many; j_gene: TRBJ1-1; d_gene: NA; v_gene: TRBV10-3; CDR3nt: TGTGCCATCAGTGTTAAGGCCAACACTGAAGCTTTCTTT; CDR3aa: CAISVKANTEAFF
abundance: many; j_gene: TRBJ2-5; d_gene: TRBD1; v_gene: TRBV28; CDR3nt: TGTGCCAGCAGTTTACCCGGGACAGGGAGGGAGACCCAGTACTTC; CDR3aa: CASSLPGTGRETQYF